These 20 T cell receptor beta chains share one sample of origin, sequenced in a study of blood T cells in healthy people across ages. Primers used in a second PCR of about 7 to 12 cycles were a sample-barcoded 5' primer and a J-beta primer mix. From the 5' RACE reads, TCRdb called clonotypes with MiXCR, one entry per CDR3 protein. Among some 710,000 distinct CDR3 sequences listed, about 24% were seen once. Sample: blood. All receptors come from a man in his 70s in good health.

The chain is built from TRBV5-1 and TRBJ2-3, with 10 bases matching TRBD2. This CDR3 spans 16 amino acids. The J segment lost 6 bases and the V segment lost 5 bases, leaving 12 bases of the junction unmatched. The germline V gene has CDR1 SGHRS and CDR2 YFSETQ. CDR3 amino acids: CASRTLAGEAWDTQYF. CDR3 in DNA: TGCGCCAGCAGGACCCTAGCGGGAGAGGCTTGGGATACGCAGTATTTT.

This clonotype was recorded a few times. V is TRBV5-1 and J is TRBJ2-3; D unclear. Deletions cut 0 bases from V and 0 bases from J, with 11 bases between. Looked up from germline, CDR1 is SGHRS and CDR2 is YFSETQ. The CDR3 is 16 residues long. This chain's CDR3 is CASSLAPTRSTDTQYF. In DNA form, the CDR3 reads TGCGCCAGCAGCTTGGCGCCTACACGGAGCACAGATACGCAGTATTTT.

This clonotype was seen a handful of times. CDR3 nucleotide sequence: TGTGCCAGCAGTCTTACAGTGGGGCTAGCGGGAGGGTACGAGCAGTACGTC. Translation gives CASSLTVGLAGGYEQYV. This chain uses TRBV7-8 with TRBJ2-7; 12 positions match TRBD2. The V gene's germline CDR1 is SGHVS and CDR2 FQNEAQ. V lost 6 bases and J lost 4; bases outside the gene matches: 13. This CDR3 spans 17 amino acids.

The gene calls are TRBV20-1 and TRBJ1-1, with 11 bases matching TRBD1. CDR1 is DFQATT, CDR2 SNEGSKA, per germline (reference sequence). The CDR3 length is 13 residues. The CDR3 here is CSARTGGDTEAFF. The CDR3, as DNA: TGCAGCGCCAGGACAGGGGGCGATACTGAAGCTTTCTTT.

This clonotype was seen a single time. The chain carries TRBV6-2 or TRBV6-3 and TRBJ2-1; TRBD2 agrees at 9 bases. The end of the DNA is better explained by TRBJ2-5, so the J call may be wrong. Germline values: CDR1 MNHEY, CDR2 SVGEGT. The CDR3 is made up of 15 amino acids. CDR3 loop: CAGGSWTSAQETQYF. The CDR3, as DNA: TGTGCCGGCGGGTCATGGACTAGCGCACAAGAGACCCAGTACTTC.

The gene calls are TRBV9 and TRBJ2-5, with TRBD1 matching over 8 bases. The DNA end favors TRBJ2-7, so the J call may be wrong. The CDR3 runs to 15 residues. Germline V CDR1 and CDR2: SGDLS, YYNGEE. The CDR3 sequence is CASSVAGGGLYEQYF. DNA for the CDR3: TGTGCCAGCAGCGTCGCAGGGGGCGGATTATACGAGCAGTACTTC.

DNA for the CDR3: TGCAGTGCCGAGTCCCCGACAGGGAATGAGCAGTTCTTC. This sequence encodes CSAESPTGNEQFF. The chain has TRBV20-1 and TRBJ2-1; 7 bases are a match to TRBD1. V shed 6 bases and J 7 bases; nucleotides not matched to a gene: 9. Germline CDR1 reads DFQATT; CDR2 reads SNEGSKA (reference sequence). The CDR3 contains 13 residues.

The chain has TRBV20-1 and TRBJ2-3, with D perhaps TRBD2 (5 bases). Germline lookup yields CDR1 DFQATT and CDR2 SNEGSKA (reference sequence). This CDR3 has 17 residues. V was shortened by 6 bases and J by 2 bases, with 24 bases between the two germline ends. For the CDR3, the DNA is TGCAGTGCCACCTGGCCCCACAGCGGAGTTCTCACAGATACGCAGTATTTT. It is translated as CSATWPHSGVLTDTQYF.

This clonotype was seen a few times. This chain connects TRBV20-1 to TRBJ1-1, with a weak D call TRBD1 (5 bases). Germline V gene data show CDR1 as DFQATT and CDR2 as SNEGSKA (reference sequence). V was shortened by 7 bases and J by 4 bases, with 13 bases between the two germline ends. The CDR3 spans 12 residues. Here the CDR3 DNA reads TGCAGTGTCGAGGGGTGGGGCACTGAAGCTTTCTTT. Its translation: CSVEGWGTEAFF.

This clonotype was found a few times. The chain joins TRBV7-2 to TRBJ2-1; D unresolved. This CDR3 comprises 15 residues. Germline loops: CDR1 SGHTA, CDR2 FQGNSA. V was trimmed by 3 bases and J by 0 bases, leaving 9 bases between them. The CDR3 region has the DNA TGTGCCAGCAGCTTGGGGATAAACTCCTACAATGAGCAGTTCTTC. This gives the protein CASSLGINSYNEQFF.

This clonotype was detected only a few times. The chain uses TRBV12-3 or TRBV12-4 and TRBJ1-4; the match to TRBD1 covers 8 bases. The junction had 8 bases not matched to a gene; V was cut back by 5 bases and J by 3 bases. The CDR3 runs 16 residues. The CDR3 DNA reads as TGTGCCAGCAGTCGGGACAGGAGGTCGGCTAATGAAAAACTGTTTTTT. It encodes CASSRDRRSANEKLFF.

The gene calls are TRBV6-2 or TRBV6-3 and TRBJ2-3; 8 nucleotides match TRBD2. The ends lost 5 bases at V and 7 bases at J; junction bases unmatched: 14. CDR1 is MNHEY, CDR2 SVGEGT, per germline. This CDR3 is 16 amino acids long. The CDR3 loop is CASSTLAGRDGYTQYF. CDR3 DNA: TGTGCCAGCAGTACCTTAGCGGGGAGAGATGGATATACGCAGTATTTT.

This clonotype was detected a few times. This chain links TRBV2 with TRBJ2-7; the D is unclear. In germline, CDR1 is SNHLY, CDR2 FYNNEI. CDR3 length: 13 amino acids. CDR3 amino acids: CVFRAEISYEQYV. As DNA, the CDR3 is TGTGTCTTCAGAGCTGAGATTTCCTACGAGCAGTACGTC.

This clonotype was counted between two and nine times. The chain couples TRBV4-1 to TRBJ2-3, with TRBD2 identical over 13 bases. Germline lookup yields CDR1 MGHRA and CDR2 YSYEKL. The CDR3 sequence is 16 residues long. The V and J ends lost 0 bases and 7 bases, in that order; junction bases with no gene match: 4. Written as DNA, the CDR3 is TGCGCCAGCAGCCAAGACGGGACTAGCGGGACTTATACGCAGTATTTT. Protein sequence: CASSQDGTSGTYTQYF.

This clonotype was observed many times. The rearrangement joins TRBV12-3 or TRBV12-4 to TRBJ2-7; D is unresolved. CDR3 size: 11 residues. Trimming cost V 5 bases and J 2 bases, with 4 bases left between them. The CDR3, as DNA: TGTGCCAGCAGTGCCGCCTACGAGCAGTACGTC. Translation gives CASSAAYEQYV.

This clonotype has at least ten counts. This CDR3 reads CASSPDTSYEQYF. CDR3 in DNA: TGTGCCAGCAGCCCCGACACTTCCTACGAGCAGTACTTC. The rearrangement joins TRBV6-5 to TRBJ2-7; D is undetermined. Germline-derived CDR1 and CDR2 are MNHEY and SVGAGI. Trimming shortened V by 6 bases and J by 1 base, and 10 bases separated the two germline ends. This CDR3 is built from 13 residues.

V and J are TRBV20-1 and TRBJ1-1; 12 nucleotides match TRBD1. V lost 5 bases, J lost 7 bases, and 11 bases stayed unmatched. Germline V gene sequence: CDR1 DFQATT, CDR2 SNEGSKA (reference sequence). There are 15 residues in the CDR3. This chain's CDR3 is CSAPNQGQGAVEAFF. The CDR3 nucleotides are TGCAGTGCTCCAAATCAGGGACAGGGGGCCGTTGAAGCTTTCTTT.

This clonotype was recorded at least ten times. The chain couples TRBV10-3 to TRBJ2-5; D might be TRBD2 (6 bases). Trimming took off 2 bases at V and 4 bases at J, with 8 bases between the two ends. Germline V CDR1 and CDR2: ENHRY, SYGVKD. This CDR3 region has 13 residues. CDR3 sequence (DNA): TGTGCCATCAGTGAGCTAGCGCGAGAGACCCAGTACTTC. It specifies CAISELARETQYF.

The sample holds a few counts of this clonotype. The chain combines TRBV20-1 with TRBJ2-1, with 13 bases lining up with TRBD2. J lost 0 bases, V lost 3 bases, and 8 bases had no gene match. Germline CDR1 and CDR2: DFQATT and SNEGSKA (reference sequence). This CDR3 is built from 18 residues. For the CDR3, the DNA is TGCAGTGCTAGCTCGGGGACTAGCGGGATAAGCTCCTACAATGAGCAGTTCTTC. It translates to CSASSGTSGISSYNEQFF.

Here the CDR3 reads CASSYPGGAPADTQYF. In DNA, the CDR3 is TGTGCCAGCAGTTACCCGGGAGGGGCTCCGGCAGATACGCAGTATTTT. The rearrangement uses TRBV13 and TRBJ2-3; 8 bases map to TRBD2. The CDR3 extends over 16 amino acids. V lost 6 bases to trimming and J lost 4 bases; unmatched junction nucleotides: 12. Germline V lookup: CDR1 PRHDT, CDR2 FYEKMQ (reference sequence).